The rows below give T cell receptor beta chains drawn from one sample of a study of blood T cell repertoires in COVID-19. The method was immunoSEQ multiplex PCR; TCRdb's version includes in-frame clones alone and lacks a portion of them. This table holds more than 75,000 clones, 70% to 90% found once. Sequencing used peripheral blood. All receptors derive from a woman in her 70s with acute or convalescent COVID-19. Each CDR3 is given with its conserved first and last residue. Each record gives: V gene, J gene, D gene, CDR3 protein. The D gene is left open where the match is weak.

TRBV3-1/TRBV3-2	TRBJ1-1	-	CASSVIRNTEAFF
TRBV19	TRBJ1-4	-	CASRGATRSPNEKLFF
TRBV4-1	TRBJ1-6	TRBD1	CASSPDRVYSPLHF
TRBV9	TRBJ1-5	-	CASRSKGGSQPQHF
TRBV4-2	TRBJ2-3	TRBD2	CASSQALAGTDTQYF
TRBV4-1	TRBJ1-2	TRBD1	CASSPMTGNNYGYTF
TRBV5-1	TRBJ2-7	-	CASSLAGTRSYEQYF
TRBV28	TRBJ2-7	TRBD1	CASSRLGGFLYEQYF
TRBV5-1	TRBJ1-1	-	CASSPRGLSMNTEAFF
TRBV15	TRBJ2-5	TRBD2	CATRRGSSGGRETQYF
TRBV19	TRBJ1-5	TRBD1	CASSSYPGQGDQPQHF
TRBV13	TRBJ2-7	TRBD2	CASSQGLAETYEQYF
TRBV15	TRBJ2-7	TRBD2	CATSRDVSGRGSYEQYF
TRBV2	TRBJ1-5	TRBD1	CASTGAGGKSNQPQHF
TRBV7-9	TRBJ1-1	-	CASSLTRTMNTEAFF
TRBV5-4	TRBJ2-3	-	CASSSGLRHTDTQYF
TRBV28	TRBJ1-5	TRBD1	CASRRDRGNQPQHF
TRBV5-1	TRBJ2-7	-	CASSSVGGGYEQYF
TRBV5-1	TRBJ2-7	-	CASSLQGFNSYEQYF
TRBV7-3	TRBJ2-1	TRBD2	CASSSQGREYNEQFF
TRBV27	TRBJ1-1	-	CASSLSALKQGGRAEAFF
TRBV10-2	TRBJ1-5	TRBD1	CASRDGTGGDQPQHF
TRBV5-1	TRBJ2-3	-	CASSLGRLADTDTQYF
TRBV28	TRBJ1-5	TRBD1	CASSYNPGQGPYSNQPQHF
TRBV5-4	TRBJ2-7	TRBD2	CASTKLAGGELTYEQYF
TRBV18	TRBJ1-2	-	CASSPDSKRHGYTF
TRBV21-1	TRBJ2-7	-	CASSNLKRPRPHYRSRNEQYF
TRBV20-1	TRBJ2-1	TRBD2	CSVGTNNEQFF
TRBV5-3	TRBJ2-1	TRBD1	CARSETGQDKRFF
TRBV6-4	TRBJ2-7	TRBD2	CASSDSNSGSTYEQYF
TRBV9	TRBJ2-5	TRBD2	CASSVGTVTPGLAFETQYF
TRBV9	TRBJ2-1	TRBD2	CASSAGRLAHNEQFF
TRBV19	TRBJ1-1	-	CASSTLAGIMNTEAFF